The clone carrying this TCR beta chain was seen a handful of times. Its target is unknown. These data come from a study of T-cell memory formation after mild COVID-19. The study, taken as a whole, reports: Contracting CD8+ clones were enriched in EMRA, CD4+ mainly in CM and EM. Day 37-peaking second-wave clones had unconfirmed SARS-CoV-2 specificity.

A single record per CDR3 protein comes from TCRdb applying MiXCR to the 5' RACE reads. The data hold about 260,000 distinct CDR3 sequences, with 15% to 20% observed a single time. With 4 bases clipped from V and 4 bases from J, the junction kept 6 bases outside the gene matches. There are 15 residues in the CDR3. The germline CDR1 and CDR2 sequences are SGHTA and FQGNSA. The sequenced sample consisted of PBMCs or a T cell subset sorted from them (not recorded which). This clonotype was obtained from a man aged 18 to 30 who had mild COVID-19 (a few samples of this study predate the infection). Cell type and time point are not known. V gene TRBV7-2 combines with J gene TRBJ1-2, with 10 bases fitting TRBD1. In DNA form, the CDR3 reads TGTGCCAGCAGCTGGGGACAGGGGTCTATCTATGGCTACACCTTC. Translated, it gives CASSWGQGSIYGYTF.